The rows below give T cell receptor beta chains drawn from one sample of a study of blood T cell repertoires in COVID-19. The assay was immunoSEQ multiplex PCR, and TCRdb's table has in-frame clones only and misses some. The sample shows some 67,000 clones, nearly 80% of them seen only once. What was sequenced was peripheral blood. The receptor source for this set is a woman aged 55-69 years with acute or convalescent COVID-19. The CDR3 runs from the conserved cysteine through the conserved F or W. D genes are given only for firm matches. Only part of the rows carry a size: once, few, many, or a class if the clone is expanded.

TRBV5-6,-,TRBJ2-5,-,CASSLAEETQYF,TGTGCCAGCAGCTTGGCGGAAGAGACCCAGTACTTC
TRBV19,-,TRBJ2-3,-,CASTRGTDTQYF,TGTGCCAGTACCAGGGGCACAGATACGCAGTATTTT
TRBV5-5,-,TRBJ2-1,TRBD1,CASSWDRGSGEQFF,TGTGCCAGCAGCTGGGACAGGGGAAGCGGCGAGCAGTTCTTC
TRBV19,medium-sized,TRBJ2-7,-,CASSTGSSYEQYF,TGTGCCAGTAGTACCGGTAGCTCCTACGAGCAGTACTTC
TRBV5-4,-,TRBJ2-3,-,CASRQADTQYF,TGTGCCAGCAGGCAGGCAGATACGCAGTATTTT
TRBV19,few,TRBJ2-1,TRBD1,CASSIQGAREQFF,TGTGCCAGTAGTATACAGGGGGCCCGTGAGCAGTTCTTC
TRBV11-2,-,TRBJ2-1,-,CASSLDRTVHEQFF,TGTGCCAGCAGCTTAGATAGAACAGTACATGAGCAGTTCTTC
TRBV5-1,-,TRBJ2-7,-,CASSWGTLTESYEQYF,TGCGCCAGCAGCTGGGGGACATTGACAGAGTCCTACGAGCAGTACTTC
TRBV15,few,TRBJ2-7,TRBD1,CATSKRTGRYEQYF,TGTGCCACCAGCAAAAGGACAGGGAGGTACGAGCAGTACTTC
TRBV6-5,-,TRBJ1-2,-,CASSYGQMGYTF,TGTGCCAGCAGTTACGGGCAGATGGGCTACACCTTC
TRBV6-2/TRBV6-3,-,TRBJ1-2,-,CASSLQATYGYTF,TGTGCCAGCAGTTTACAGGCGACCTATGGCTACACCTTC
TRBV2,few,TRBJ1-1,-,CASSEASGEAFF,TGTGCCAGCAGTGAAGCCTCAGGTGAAGCTTTCTTT
TRBV7-2,-,TRBJ2-6,-,CASSLEVGGTGANVLTF,TGTGCCAGCAGCTTAGAAGTGGGCGGGACCGGGGCCAACGTCCTGACTTTC
TRBV6-2/TRBV6-3,few,TRBJ2-1,-,CASSSLYEQFF,TGTGCCAGCAGCTCCCTATACGAGCAGTTCTTC
TRBV7-9,-,TRBJ2-5,TRBD1,CASSYRTGTGTETQYF,TGTGCCAGCAGCTACCGAACCGGGACAGGGACGGAGACCCAGTACTTC
TRBV5-1,-,TRBJ2-1,TRBD1,CASSLGGQLLYNEQFF,TGCGCCAGCAGCTTGGGGGGACAGCTTTTATACAATGAGCAGTTCTTC
TRBV19,-,TRBJ2-1,TRBD2,CASRPYGTSGYNEQFF,TGTGCCAGTAGACCCTACGGGACTAGCGGCTACAATGAGCAGTTCTTC
TRBV7-9,once,TRBJ2-7,-,CASEGGERLNKQYF,TGTGCCAGCGAAGGGGGGGAGAGACTAAATAAGCAGTACTTC
TRBV5-4,-,TRBJ2-7,TRBD2,CASSSGEGLAVYYEQYF,TGTGCCAGCAGCTCCGGAGAGGGACTAGCGGTTTACTACGAGCAGTACTTC
TRBV21-1,-,TRBJ2-4,-,CASSKGGSRLVENIQYF,TGTGCCAGCAGCAAAGGCGGCAGCCGCCTGGTGGAAAACATTCAGTACTTC